The present T cell receptor beta chain was sequenced within a study of identical twins. V lost 5 bases to trimming and J lost 2 bases; unmatched junction nucleotides: 6. The germline V gene has CDR1 SGDLS and CDR2 YYNGEE. This CDR3 is built from 15 residues. Regarding this clonotype: The antigen is not known.

Study conclusions and caveats: The authors drew conclusions from cross-sectional statistical analysis rather than following the same donors.

TCRdb re-analysed the 5' RACE reads in MiXCR, keeping a single row per CDR3 protein. The repertoire includes about 240,000 distinct CDR3 sequences, about 10% of them detected once, and 10% sits in the top ten. This TCR was recovered from a man aged 45 to 65 in good health. What was sequenced was memory T cells sorted from blood. This chain uses TRBV9 with TRBJ2-5, with TRBD2 matching over 10 bases. CDR3 bases: TGTGCCAGCAGTCTAGCGGGGGTGTTACAAGAGACCCAGTACTTC. This gives the protein CASSLAGVLQETQYF.